This T cell receptor beta chain was profiled in a study of T cells in Graves' hyperthyroidism and ophthalmopathy. Study results and caveats: In the analysis, a 13 V-J model separated ophthalmopathy from stable hyperthyroidism. In the blood, most expanded thyroid clonotypes above 0.001 appeared as well. Ophthalmopathy prediction by the model preceded onset by a median approximately 6.9 months.

Diagnosis rested on symptoms, serum thyroxine and TRAb, thyroid ultrasound, and orbital computed tomography. As for this clonotype: Its antigen is unknown.

The germline CDR1 and CDR2 sequences are SGHAT and FQDESV (reference sequence). CDR3 size: 15 residues. The V end lost 5 bases, the J end lost 5 bases, and 18 bases lay between the germline ends. Regions amplified from RNA transcripts were the TCR beta CDR3 regions. Researchers ran a first-round RT-PCR on the TCR CDR3 using the HTBI primer set. A single record per CDR3 protein comes from TCRdb applying MiXCR to the multiplex PCR reads. The sample consists of about 160,000 distinct CDR3 sequences, about a tenth of them appearing once. The chain is built from TRBV11-1 and TRBJ1-2; D call uncertain. This TCR was recovered from a woman under 30 with Graves' hyperthyroidism that later progressed to Graves' ophthalmopathy. The material sequenced was blood. CDR3 protein: CASSQEANPTYGYTF. CDR3 in DNA: TGTGCCAGCAGCCAAGAAGCCAATCCCACTTATGGCTACACCTTC.